This T cell receptor beta chain was observed in a study of CD8+CD57+ T cells in acquired aplastic anemia. Study-wide points: The same twenty-nine CD8+ CDR3 sequences occurred in patients and in controls. Levels of CD8+ Simpson's diversity were not significantly distinct in patients versus controls.

Individuals selected for sequencing had exhibited CD8+CD57+ cell expansion on flow cytometry. The cohort consisted entirely of patients having severe acquired aplastic anemia. Investigators profiled TCR beta VDJ and CDR3 from genomic DNA template. From the reads, TCRdb called clonotypes with MiXCR, one entry per CDR3 protein. Of about 290,000 distinct CDR3 sequences in the sample, under 65% were seen once. About this clonotype itself: Its antigen is as yet unknown.

Germline-derived CDR1 and CDR2 are KGHDR and SFDVKD. This CDR3 region has 14 residues. V lost 4 bases, J lost 5 bases, and 4 bases stayed unmatched. This chain links TRBV24-1 with TRBJ1-5; 7 bases are a match to TRBD1. Sequenced: sorted CD4+, CD8+, or CD8+CD57+ T cells (not recorded which) from PBMCs. The TCR comes from a human donor with aplastic anemia. CDR3 sequence reads: CATSDPGTDQPQHF. For the CDR3, the DNA is TGTGCCACCAGTGACCCGGGGACAGATCAGCCCCAGCATTTT.